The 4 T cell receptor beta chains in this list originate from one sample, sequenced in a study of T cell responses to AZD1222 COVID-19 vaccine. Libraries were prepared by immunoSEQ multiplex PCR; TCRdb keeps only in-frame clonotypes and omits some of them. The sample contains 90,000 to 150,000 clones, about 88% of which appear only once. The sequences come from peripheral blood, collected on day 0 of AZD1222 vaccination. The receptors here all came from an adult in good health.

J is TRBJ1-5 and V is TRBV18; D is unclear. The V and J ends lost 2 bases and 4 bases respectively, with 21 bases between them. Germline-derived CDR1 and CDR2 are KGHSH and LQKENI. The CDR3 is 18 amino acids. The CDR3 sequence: CASSPTRRGQTVNQPQHF. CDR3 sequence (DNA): TGTGCCAGCTCACCAACTCGCCGAGGCCAGACGGTAAATCAGCCCCAGCATTTT.

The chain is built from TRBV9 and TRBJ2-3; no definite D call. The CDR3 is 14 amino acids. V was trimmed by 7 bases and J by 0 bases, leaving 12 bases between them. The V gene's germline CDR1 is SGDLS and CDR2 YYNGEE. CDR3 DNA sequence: TGTGCCAGCCCCCAACCCCCGAGCACAGATACGCAGTATTTT. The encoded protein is CASPQPPSTDTQYF.

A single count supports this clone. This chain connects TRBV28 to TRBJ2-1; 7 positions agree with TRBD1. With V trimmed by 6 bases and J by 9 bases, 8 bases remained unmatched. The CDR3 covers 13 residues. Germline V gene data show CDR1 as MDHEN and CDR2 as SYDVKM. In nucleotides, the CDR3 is TGTGCCAGCAGAAAACAGGGGTCGGGTGAGCAGTTCTTC. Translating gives CASRKQGSGEQFF.

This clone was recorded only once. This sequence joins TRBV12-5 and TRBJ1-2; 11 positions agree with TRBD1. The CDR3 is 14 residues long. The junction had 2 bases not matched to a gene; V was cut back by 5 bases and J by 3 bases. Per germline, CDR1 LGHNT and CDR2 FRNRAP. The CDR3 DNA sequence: TGTGCTAGTGGTGAGGGACAGGGGGACTATGGCTACACCTTC. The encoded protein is CASGEGQGDYGYTF.